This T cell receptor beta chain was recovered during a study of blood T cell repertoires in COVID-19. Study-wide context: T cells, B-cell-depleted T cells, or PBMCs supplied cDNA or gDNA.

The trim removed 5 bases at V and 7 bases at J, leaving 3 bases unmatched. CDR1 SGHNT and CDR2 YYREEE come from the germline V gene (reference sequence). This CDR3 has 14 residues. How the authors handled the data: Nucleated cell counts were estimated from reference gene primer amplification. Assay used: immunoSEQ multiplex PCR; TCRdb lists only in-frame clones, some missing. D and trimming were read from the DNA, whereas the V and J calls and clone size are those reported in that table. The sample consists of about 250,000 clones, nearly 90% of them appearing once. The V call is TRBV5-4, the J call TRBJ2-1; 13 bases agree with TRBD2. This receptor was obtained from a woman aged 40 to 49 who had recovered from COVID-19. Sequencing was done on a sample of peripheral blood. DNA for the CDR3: TGTGCCAGCAGACTAGCGGGAGGGCGGAATGAGCAGTTCTTC. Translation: CASRLAGGRNEQFF.